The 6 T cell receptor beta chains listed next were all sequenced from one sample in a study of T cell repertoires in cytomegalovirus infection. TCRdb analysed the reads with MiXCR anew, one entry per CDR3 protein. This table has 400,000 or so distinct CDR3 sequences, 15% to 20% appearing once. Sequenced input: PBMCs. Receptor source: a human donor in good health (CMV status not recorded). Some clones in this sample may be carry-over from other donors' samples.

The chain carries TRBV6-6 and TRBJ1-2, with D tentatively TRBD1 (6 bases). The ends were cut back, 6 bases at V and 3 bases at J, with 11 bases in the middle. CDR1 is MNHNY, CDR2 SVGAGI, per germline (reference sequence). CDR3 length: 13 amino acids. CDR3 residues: CASRIGGDYGYTF. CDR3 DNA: TGTGCCAGCAGGATTGGGGGCGACTATGGCTACACCTTC.

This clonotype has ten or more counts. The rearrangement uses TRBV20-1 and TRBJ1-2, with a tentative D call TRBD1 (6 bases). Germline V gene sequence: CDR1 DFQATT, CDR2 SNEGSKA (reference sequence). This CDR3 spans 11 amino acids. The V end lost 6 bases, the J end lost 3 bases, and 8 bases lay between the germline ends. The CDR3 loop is CSAHRDYGYTF. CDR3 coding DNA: TGCAGTGCCCACAGGGACTATGGCTACACCTTC.

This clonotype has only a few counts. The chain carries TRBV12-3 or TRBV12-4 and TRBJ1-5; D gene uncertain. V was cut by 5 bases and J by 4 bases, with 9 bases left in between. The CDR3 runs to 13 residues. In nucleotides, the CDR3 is TGTGCCAGCAGTGGAAACCAAAATCAGCCCCAGCATTTT. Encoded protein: CASSGNQNQPQHF.

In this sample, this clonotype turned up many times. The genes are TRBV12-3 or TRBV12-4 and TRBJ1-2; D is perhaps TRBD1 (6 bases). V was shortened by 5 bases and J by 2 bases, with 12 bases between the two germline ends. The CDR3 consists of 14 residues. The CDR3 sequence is CASSPRGGNYGYTF. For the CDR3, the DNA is TGTGCCAGCAGTCCCAGGGGAGGGAACTATGGCTACACCTTC.

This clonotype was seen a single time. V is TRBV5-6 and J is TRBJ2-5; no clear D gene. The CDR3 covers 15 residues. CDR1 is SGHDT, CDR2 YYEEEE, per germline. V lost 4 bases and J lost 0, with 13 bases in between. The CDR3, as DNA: TGTGCCAGCAGCCAGCCGGCGCCGTACCAAGAGACCCAGTACTTC. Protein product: CASSQPAPYQETQYF.

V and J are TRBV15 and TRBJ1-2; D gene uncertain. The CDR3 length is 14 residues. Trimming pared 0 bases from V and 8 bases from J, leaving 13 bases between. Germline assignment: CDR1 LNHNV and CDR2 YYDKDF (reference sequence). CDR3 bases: TGTGCCACCAGCAGAGATAAGGTCGGGGTAGGCTACACCTTC. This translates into CATSRDKVGVGYTF.